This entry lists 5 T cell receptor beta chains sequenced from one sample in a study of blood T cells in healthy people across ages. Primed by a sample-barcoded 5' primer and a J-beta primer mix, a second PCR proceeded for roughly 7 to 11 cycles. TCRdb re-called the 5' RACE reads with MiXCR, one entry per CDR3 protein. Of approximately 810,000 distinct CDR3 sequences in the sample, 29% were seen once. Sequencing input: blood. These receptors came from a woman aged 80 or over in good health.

The CDR3 nucleotides read TGTGCCAGCAGCTCCGCCCGGGACAGGGTTGCAGATACGCAGTATTTT. The encoded protein is CASSSARDRVADTQYF. The chain joins TRBV11-3 to TRBJ2-3; TRBD1 matches at 9 bases. The CDR3 consists of 16 residues. Germline V gives CDR1 SGHNT, CDR2 YENEEA. Unmatched junction bases numbered 9, after V lost 4 bases and J lost 4 bases. The variable domain in full, with the rest retrieved from reference TRBV11-3 and TRBJ2-3, is EAGVVQSPRYKIIEKKQPVAFWCNPISGHNTLYWYLQNLGQGPELLIRYENEEAVDDSQLPKDRFSAERLKGVDSTLKIQPAELGDSAVYLCASSSARDRVADTQYFGPGTRLTVL.

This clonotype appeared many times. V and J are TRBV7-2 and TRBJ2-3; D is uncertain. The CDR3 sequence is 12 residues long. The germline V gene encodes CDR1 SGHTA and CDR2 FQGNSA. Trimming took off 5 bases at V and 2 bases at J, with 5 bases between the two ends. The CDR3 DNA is TGTGCCAGCAGCACAAACACAGATACGCAGTATTTT. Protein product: CASSTNTDTQYF.

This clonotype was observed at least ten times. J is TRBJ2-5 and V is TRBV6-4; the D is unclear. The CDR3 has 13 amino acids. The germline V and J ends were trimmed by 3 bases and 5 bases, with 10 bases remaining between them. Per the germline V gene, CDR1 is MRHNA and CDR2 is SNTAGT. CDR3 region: CASSESLGETQYF. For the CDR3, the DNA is TGTGCCAGCAGTGAAAGTCTTGGGGAGACCCAGTACTTC.

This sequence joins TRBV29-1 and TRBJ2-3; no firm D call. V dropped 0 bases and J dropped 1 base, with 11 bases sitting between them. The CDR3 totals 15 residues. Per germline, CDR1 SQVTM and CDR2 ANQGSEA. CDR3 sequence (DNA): TGCAGCGTTGAAGATTTAGGATACGGCACAGATACGCAGTATTTT. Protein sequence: CSVEDLGYGTDTQYF.

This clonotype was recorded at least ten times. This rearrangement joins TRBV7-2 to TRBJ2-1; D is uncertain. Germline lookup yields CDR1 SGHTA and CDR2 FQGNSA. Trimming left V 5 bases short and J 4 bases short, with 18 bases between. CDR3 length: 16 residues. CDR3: CASSQKVGLRYNEQFF. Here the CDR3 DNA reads TGTGCCAGCAGCCAAAAGGTAGGGCTAAGGTACAATGAGCAGTTCTTC. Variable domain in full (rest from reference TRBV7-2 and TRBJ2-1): GAGVSQSPSNKVTEKGKDVELRCDPISGHTALYWYRQSLGQGLEFLIYFQGNSAPDKSGLPSDRFSAERTGGSVSTLTIQRTQQEDSAVYLCASSQKVGLRYNEQFFGPGTRLTVL.